The clone carrying this T cell receptor (beta chain) was seen more than once but under ten times. This entry comes from a study of T cells after yellow fever vaccination. TCRdb re-called the 5' RACE reads with MiXCR, one entry per CDR3 protein. The repertoire has around 250,000 distinct CDR3 sequences, around 5.2% of them found once; the top ten carry more than 3%. V lost 6 bases, J lost 4 bases, and 10 bases lay in between. Germline V gene lookup returns CDR1 SNHLY and CDR2 FYNNEI. CDR3 length: 13 amino acids. The clonotype comes from a young man who received the YFV17D yellow fever vaccine. Sequencing was performed on CD4+ T cells sorted from PBMCs, taken on the day of the yellow fever booster vaccination. The V and J genes are TRBV2 and TRBJ1-3, with unresolved D. This CDR3 is CASRGVAGNTIYF. In DNA form, the CDR3 reads TGTGCCAGCAGGGGAGTCGCCGGAAACACCATATATTTT. Complete variable domain (other parts from reference TRBV2 and TRBJ1-3): EPEVTQTPSHQVTQMGQEVILRCVPISNHLYFYWYRQILGQKVEFLVSFYNNEISEKSEIFDDQFSVERPDGSNFTLKIRSTKLEDSAMYFCASRGVAGNTIYFGEGSWLTVV.